This TCR beta chain was sequenced for a study of graft-versus-host responses after intestinal transplantation. Overall study findings and caveats: Subjects displaying graft-donor T cell macrochimerism possessed elevated graft-versus-host to host-versus-graft clonal ratios inside allografts.

Data came from immunoSEQ multiplex PCR; TCRdb stores just in-frame clones and leaves some out. The table includes roughly 9,400 clones, around 29% detected once. Germline V gives CDR1 ENHRY, CDR2 SYGVKD. V lost 6 bases, J lost 5 bases, and 10 bases stayed unmatched. This CDR3 spans 16 amino acids. This receptor was taken from a human patient who received an intestinal transplant. The source material was alloreactive CD4+ T cells from a mixed lymphocyte reaction culture, sampled before intestinal transplant. The subset: CFSE-low proliferating T cells sorted from roughly six-day pre-transplant mixed lymphocyte reaction (GvH or HvG direction). The J gene is TRBJ1-2, the V gene TRBV10-3; 12 bases are a match to TRBD1. CDR3 sequence reads: CAIRAGTGGLLYGYTF. DNA for the CDR3: TGTGCCATCAGGGCCGGGACAGGGGGCTTACTTTATGGCTACACCTTC.